This T cell receptor beta chain was recovered during a study of shared clonotypes between healthy human individuals. Study-wide context: Those who served as donors were a couple of women and a few men between the ages of 18 and 49. There were three CD4 naive, three CD4 memory, two CD8 naive and one CD8 memory plates per donor.

Measured with immunoSEQ multiplex PCR; TCRdb has only the in-frame clones, and not every one. The repertoire holds about 2 million clones, with approximately 95% as singletons. J lost 8 bases, V lost 6 bases, and 11 bases had no gene match. Germline CDR1 SGHNT, CDR2 YYREEE (reference sequence). This CDR3 is 15 amino acids long. Points from the study as a whole: The study sampled only blood, and tissue repertoires likely differ.

About this clone: Its antigen is currently unknown.

Sequencing used naive CD4+ T cells sorted from blood. Subset: CD45RA+ positively selected. The chain links TRBV5-4 to TRBJ2-1, with TRBD1 identical over 10 bases. The sequence was collected from a man aged 18-30 years in good health. Written as DNA, the CDR3 is TGTGCCAGCACCCTTCAAGACAGGGGGCTGCATGAGCAGTTCTTC. Amino acids: CASTLQDRGLHEQFF.